This T cell receptor (beta chain) is from a study of cytomegalovirus exposure and HLA in healthy donors. This clone was recorded only once. The antigen remains undetermined. Germline-derived CDR1 and CDR2 are SGHTA and FQGTGA. The CDR3 consists of 17 residues. With V trimmed by 5 bases and J by 4 bases, 12 bases remained unmatched. Regarding the study as a whole: No immune exposure information besides CMV serostatus was available. Excluded: some indistinguishable V segments such as TRBV6-2 and TRBV6-3. Some TCR beta chains (164 of them) were listed as cytomegalovirus-associated. Later analysis suggested most CMV-associated TCR beta chains were HLA-restricted.

The PCR employed 60 Vbeta primers together with 13 Jbeta primers. Produced via immunoSEQ multiplex PCR; TCRdb's table is partial and in-frame only. This table holds around 100,000 clones, roughly 83% found once. The material sequenced was PBMCs. This TCR came from a man between 18 and 35 years old in good health and CMV-seronegative. The chain carries TRBV7-3 and TRBJ2-1, with 9 bases lining up with TRBD2. The CDR3 DNA reads as TGTGCCAGCAGCCGCCGAGGGGCTAGCGGGACTTACAATGAGCAGTTCTTC. Translated: CASSRRGASGTYNEQFF.